The next 24 T cell receptor beta chains were all read from a single sample in a study of cytomegalovirus exposure and HLA in healthy donors. Both 60 Vbeta primers and 13 Jbeta primers went into the PCR. TCRdb keeps only in-frame clones here, not all; method: immunoSEQ multiplex PCR. The sample includes about 85,000 clones, around four fifths of them seen just once. The sequencing sample was made of PBMCs. The receptors shown here come from a boy younger than 18 in good health and CMV-seronegative.

The chain couples TRBV10-3 to TRBJ1-4, with 7 nucleotides matching TRBD1. The germline CDR1 and CDR2 sequences are ENHRY and SYGVKD. The CDR3 consists of 13 residues. The trim removed 4 bases at V and 11 bases at J, leaving 7 bases unmatched. CDR3 sequence reads: CAISVGTDEKLFF. The CDR3 DNA is TGTGCCATCAGTGTTGGGACAGACGAGAAACTGTTTTTT.

The chain couples TRBV19 to TRBJ1-1; 10 bases align to TRBD1. Per germline, CDR1 LNHDA and CDR2 SQIVND (reference sequence). V lost 5 bases, J lost 7 bases, and 4 bases stayed unmatched. The CDR3 is 13 residues long. The CDR3 region has the DNA TGTGCCAGTAGTTTGGGACAGGGGTTTGAAGCTTTCTTT. Encoded protein: CASSLGQGFEAFF.

This chain links TRBV7-2 with TRBJ1-5; 9 bases match TRBD1. Trimming took 5 bases from V and 5 from J; bases not matched to a gene: 7. CDR3 length: 15 residues. Looked up from germline, CDR1 is SGHTA and CDR2 is FQGNSA. The CDR3 sequence is CASSGDRDIYQPQHF. The CDR3 coding sequence is TGTGCCAGCAGCGGGGACAGGGATATCTATCAGCCCCAGCATTTT.

This clone was found a few times. This chain links TRBV15 with TRBJ1-5; possibly TRBD1 for D (6 bases). V was shortened by 0 bases and J by 2 bases, with 8 bases between the two germline ends. Germline CDR1 and CDR2: LNHNV and YYDKDF (reference sequence). CDR3 length equals 15 residues. This CDR3 reads CATSRDNRGNQPQHF. CDR3 DNA: TGTGCCACCAGCAGAGATAACAGGGGCAATCAGCCCCAGCATTTT.

The V gene is TRBV6-5, the J gene TRBJ2-7; 10 bases map to TRBD2. Germline lookup yields CDR1 MNHEY and CDR2 SVGAGI. The CDR3 is 13 residues long. Trimming cost V 6 bases and J 3 bases; bases outside gene matches: 2. The CDR3 bases are TGTGCCAGCAGCAAGCGGGAGGGCTACGAGCAGTACTTC. It specifies CASSKREGYEQYF.

The rearrangement uses TRBV30 and TRBJ1-5; weak D call: TRBD1 (5 bases). Trimming took 5 bases from V and 3 from J, leaving 11 bases between them. CDR3 length equals 13 residues. Germline values: CDR1 GTSNPN, CDR2 SVGIG (reference sequence). For the CDR3, the DNA is TGTGCCTGGGGGACTGGAAACAATCAGCCCCAGCATTTT. Translated: CAWGTGNNQPQHF.

The table lists this clone with a count of one. The chain couples TRBV29-1 to TRBJ1-1; tentatively, D is TRBD1 (6 bases). Germline V gene data show CDR1 as SQVTM and CDR2 as ANQGSEA. The length of the CDR3 is 12 residues. Between the trimmed V and J ends, which lost 7 bases and 6 bases, there was a span of 15 bases. CDR3 sequence: CSAGLTGSEAFF. The CDR3 DNA reads TGCAGCGCTGGCCTCACAGGGTCTGAAGCTTTCTTT.

The chain has TRBV5-1 and TRBJ1-5; D not certain. V was pared by 3 bases and J by 2 bases, with 6 bases between. CDR3 length: 13 amino acids. The germline V gene encodes CDR1 SGHRS and CDR2 YFSETQ. For the CDR3, the DNA is TGCGCCAGCAGCTACGGAGGCAATCAGCCCCAGCATTTT. This codes for CASSYGGNQPQHF. Filled out from reference TRBV5-1 and TRBJ1-5, the complete variable domain reads KAGVTQTPRYLIKTRGQQVTLSCSPISGHRSVSWYQQTPGQGLQFLFEYFSETQRNKGNFPGRFSGRQFSNSRSEMNVSTLELGDSALYLCASSYGGNQPQHFGDGTRLSIL.

The chain recombines TRBV2 with TRBJ1-5; D might be TRBD1 (5 bases). The CDR3 is 15 amino acids. Germline CDR1 and CDR2: SNHLY and FYNNEI. Trimming pared 6 bases from V and 2 bases from J, leaving 14 bases between. The CDR3 protein is CASRGGISGNQPQHF. In DNA form, the CDR3 reads TGTGCCAGCAGGGGGGGGATTTCAGGCAATCAGCCCCAGCATTTT.

This chain uses TRBV29-1 with TRBJ2-2; 10 bases line up with TRBD1. Germline loops: CDR1 SQVTM, CDR2 ANQGSEA. The CDR3 covers 14 residues. The V and J ends lost 6 bases and 4 bases, in that order; junction bases with no gene match: 5. The CDR3 DNA follows: TGCAGCGTCGGGACAGGGGTCGTCACCGGGGAGCTGTTTTTT. This sequence encodes CSVGTGVVTGELFF.

This clone occurred a few times. The chain couples TRBV6-1 to TRBJ1-5; no definite D call. The V end was cut by 2 bases, the J end by 3 bases, with 14 bases between. The CDR3 has 16 residues. The germline gives CDR1 MNHNS, CDR2 SASEGT. This chain's CDR3 is CASSEWPHDNNQPQHF. CDR3 nucleotides: TGTGCCAGCAGTGAATGGCCACACGATAACAATCAGCCCCAGCATTTT.

The chain recombines TRBV4-3 with TRBJ2-1; D gene uncertain. Trimming pared 5 bases from V and 5 bases from J, leaving 13 bases between. CDR1 is LGHNA and CDR2 is YSLEER in the germline V gene. The CDR3 extends over 14 amino acids. The CDR3 region has the DNA TGCGCCAGCAGCGTGGGCCCCCAACACAATGAGCAGTTCTTC. It codes for CASSVGPQHNEQFF.

J is TRBJ2-3 and V is TRBV7-9, with 12 bases aligning to TRBD2. V was pared by 5 bases and J by 4 bases, with 7 bases of the junction left unmatched. The CDR3 covers 16 residues. Germline V gives CDR1 SEHNR, CDR2 FQNEAQ (reference sequence). The CDR3 bases are TGTGCCAGCAGCGAAGCTAGCGGGGGGGCCGCAGATACGCAGTATTTT. As protein: CASSEASGGAADTQYF.

This chain links TRBV25-1 with TRBJ2-5; maybe TRBD2 (5 bases). CDR1 and CDR2 (germline): MGHDK, SYGVNS. The CDR3 is made up of 15 amino acids. V lost 4 bases and J 5 bases, leaving 17 bases between the germline ends. In DNA, the CDR3 is TGTGCCAGCAGTGCTCCGGAGGAGCCCGCTGAGACCCAGTACTTC. It encodes CASSAPEEPAETQYF.

The chain joins TRBV28 to TRBJ2-7, with D hard to call. V was clipped by 8 bases and J by 0 bases, with 11 bases between them. From germline, CDR1 is MDHEN and CDR2 SYDVKM. The CDR3 sequence is 13 residues long. CDR3 in amino acids: CASSLVSSYEQYF. In DNA, the CDR3 is TGTGCCAGCTCTCTCGTGAGCTCCTACGAGCAGTACTTC. Supplemented by reference TRBV28 and TRBJ2-7, the full variable domain reads DVKVTQSSRYLVKRTGEKVFLECVQDMDHENMFWYRQDPGLGLRLIYFSYDVKMKEKGDIPEGYSVSREKKERFSLILESASTNQTSMYLCASSLVSSYEQYFGPGTRLTVT.

This clone was seen only a few times. The CDR3 loop reads CASSFRDSFFEQYF. In DNA form, the CDR3 reads TGCGCCAGCAGCTTCCGGGACAGCTTCTTTGAGCAGTACTTC. The J gene is TRBJ2-7, the V gene TRBV5-1, with 7 bases that match TRBD1. The germline gives CDR1 SGHRS, CDR2 YFSETQ. The CDR3 extends over 14 amino acids. The V and J ends lost 2 bases and 7 bases, in that order; junction bases with no gene match: 9.

The chain joins TRBV15 to TRBJ1-1; D possibly corresponds to TRBD1 (6 bases). There are 16 residues in the CDR3. Trimming left V 0 bases short and J 12 bases short, with 23 bases between. Germline-derived CDR1 and CDR2 are LNHNV and YYDKDF (reference sequence). The DNA of the CDR3 is TGTGCCACCAGCAGAGATCTCGGAGGACAGACTCGGTTTTCTTTCTTT. This encodes CATSRDLGGQTRFSFF. Looking up the rest from reference TRBV15 and TRBJ1-1 gives the full variable domain: DAMVIQNPRYQVTQFGKPVTLSCSQTLNHNVMYWYQQKSSQAPKLLFHYYDKDFNNEADTPDNFQSRRPNTSFCFLDIRSPGLGDTAMYLCATSRDLGGQTRFSFFGQGTRLTVV.

This chain links TRBV4-1 with TRBJ1-1; D remains ambiguous. The CDR3 extends over 13 amino acids. Germline loops: CDR1 MGHRA, CDR2 YSYEKL. Trimming pared 6 bases from V and 0 bases from J, leaving 8 bases between. CDR3 in amino acids: CASRHEVNTEAFF. CDR3 coding DNA: TGCGCCAGCAGACACGAGGTGAACACTGAAGCTTTCTTT.

This clone was detected only a few times. This chain's CDR3 is CASSPPSGETQYF. Written as DNA, the CDR3 is TGTGCCAGCAGCCCCCCATCGGGGGAGACCCAGTACTTC. V is TRBV7-9 and J is TRBJ2-5, with D possibly being TRBD2 (5 bases). Trimming removed 5 bases from V and 5 bases from J, with 12 bases in between. Germline CDR1 reads SEHNR; CDR2 reads FQNEAQ (reference sequence). There are 13 residues in the CDR3. The full variable domain, rest sourced from reference TRBV7-9 and TRBJ2-5, is DTGVSQNPRHKITKRGQNVTFRCDPISEHNRLYWYRQTLGQGPEFLTYFQNEAQLEKSRLLSDRFSAERPKGSFSTLEIQRTEQGDSAMYLCASSPPSGETQYFGPGTRLLVL.

About this clone itself: At one end the junction does not follow the germline gene, possibly because of a read error. V and J are TRBV11-2 and TRBJ1-4; possibly TRBD1 for D (6 bases). The germline gives CDR1 SGHAT, CDR2 FQNNGV. This CDR3 has 15 residues. The CDR3 DNA follows: TGTGCCAGCAGCGTAGAGGGGGGGCGTCATGAAAAACTGTTTTTT. Its protein product is CASSVEGGRHEKLFF.

The CDR3 nucleotides are TGCGCCAGCCGGGACTATTCGATTTACGCAGATACGCAGTATTTT. Amino acids: CASRDYSIYADTQYF. V usage is TRBV10-2 and J usage is TRBJ2-3; 7 bases agree with TRBD2. The J segment lost 4 bases and the V segment lost 8 bases, leaving 12 bases of the junction unmatched. The length of the CDR3 is 15 residues. The V gene's germline CDR1 is WSHSY and CDR2 SAAADI.

This chain uses TRBV2 with TRBJ1-2, with 9 bases matching TRBD1. Per the germline V gene, CDR1 is SNHLY and CDR2 is FYNNEI. Trimming removed 3 bases from V and 4 bases from J; junction bases left unmatched: 3. The CDR3 contains 14 residues. CDR3 nucleotide sequence: TGTGCCAGCAGTGAGGGGACAGGGACCTATGGCTACACCTTC. Translating it yields CASSEGTGTYGYTF.

J is TRBJ1-6 and V is TRBV5-4; the match to TRBD1 covers 10 bases. This CDR3 has 17 amino acids. Germline V gene lookup returns CDR1 SGHNT and CDR2 YYREEE (reference sequence). V dropped 4 bases and J dropped 2; count of bases not matched to a gene: 6. Here the CDR3 DNA reads TGTGCCAGCAGCACTACCGGGACAGGGGCCTATAATTCACCCCTCCACTTT. It codes for CASSTTGTGAYNSPLHF.

The J gene is TRBJ2-7, the V gene TRBV29-1, with D hard to call. The CDR3 sequence is 14 residues long. Germline CDR1 SQVTM, CDR2 ANQGSEA. V lost 6 bases and J lost 2, with 17 bases in between. This chain's CDR3 is CSVRSEITTYEQYF. Written as DNA, the CDR3 is TGCAGCGTCCGGTCGGAGATTACGACCTACGAGCAGTACTTC.